This T cell receptor (beta chain) was captured in a study of T cells after yellow fever vaccination. Overall study findings and caveats: Weaker overall was a secondary response that nonetheless peaked faster, on day 5 versus 15. Boosting was followed by the reappearance of most primary-vaccination clones (about 96% CD4, about 90% CD8). FACS-sorted repertoires could contain abundant clonotypes contaminating from the bulk population.

CDR3 size: 15 residues. From germline, CDR1 is MDHEN and CDR2 SYDVKM. The ends were cut back, 5 bases at V and 7 bases at J, with 18 bases in the middle. TCRdb independently ran MiXCR on the 5' RACE reads; one entry per CDR3 protein. Seen here are some 300,000 distinct CDR3 sequences, under 9% observed once, and the top ten hold about 3.5%. As to this clonotype: Its antigen remains unknown.

The chain has TRBV28 and TRBJ2-4; maybe TRBD1 (6 bases). The specimen was CD4+ T cells sorted from PBMCs, collected 5 days after the yellow fever booster vaccination. The sequence was collected from a man between 18 and 29 years old who received the YFV17D yellow fever vaccine. CDR3 protein: CASSPGQGRRNIQYF. CDR3 in DNA: TGTGCCAGCAGTCCCGGCCAGGGGCGTCGGAACATTCAGTACTTC.